This T cell receptor (beta chain) stems from a study of monozygotic twins with inflammatory bowel disease. This CDR3 contains 12 residues. The germline V gene has CDR1 ENHRY and CDR2 SYGVKD. TCRdb reprocessed the 5' RACE reads, with one entry per CDR3 protein and no DNA. This listing includes approximately 380,000 distinct CDR3 sequences. Blood samples measuring more than 2 ml were taken per donor. This TCR was sampled from a human donor with ulcerative colitis or Crohn's disease, or a healthy co-twin of an affected twin (not recorded which). The sample was blood. This chain links TRBV10-3 with TRBJ2-7. Here the CDR3 reads CAISDTSYEQYF.